These T cell receptor beta chains were read from a single sample in a study of cytomegalovirus exposure and HLA in healthy donors. Clones were read by immunoSEQ multiplex PCR, and TCRdb kept only the in-frame ones, dropping some. The profile covers 120,000 to 150,000 clones, with about two thirds appearing a single time and roughly 2.1% taken by the ten largest. The specimen sequenced was PBMCs. All receptors derive from a man between 35 and 55 years old in good health and CMV-seronegative. The CDR3 runs from the conserved cysteine through the conserved F or W. A D gene is named only where the DNA matches it firmly. Clone size, where shown, is once, few, many, or a class for clones that have expanded.

length	D	size	V	J	DNA	CDR3
15	TRBD1	-	TRBV5-1	TRBJ2-5	TGCGCCAGCAGCCCCAACCAGAACAGGGGGAAGACCCAGTACTTC	CASSPNQNRGKTQYF
14	-	-	TRBV19	TRBJ2-4	TGTGCCAGTAGTATTTTAAGGAAACGGGACATTCAGTACTTC	CASSILRKRDIQYF
14	TRBD2	-	TRBV5-1	TRBJ2-7	TGCGCCAGCAGCCACGGGACTAAACCCTACGAGCAGTACTTC	CASSHGTKPYEQYF
12	-	few	TRBV7-9	TRBJ1-1	TGTGCCAGCAGCCTCCCTCTATCTGAAGCTTTCTTT	CASSLPLSEAFF
15	TRBD1	-	TRBV4-1	TRBJ1-2	TGCGCCAGCAGCCAAGCGGGACAGGCTTTTTATGGCTACACCTTC	CASSQAGQAFYGYTF
14	TRBD1	-	TRBV13	TRBJ1-5	TGTGCCAGCAGGCGGGCAGGGGGCCCTCAGCCCCAGCATTTT	CASRRAGGPQPQHF
15	-	-	TRBV9	TRBJ1-4	TGTGCCAGCAGCGTAGGCGGGGGACAAGGTGAAAAACTGTTTTTT	CASSVGGGQGEKLFF
16	-	-	TRBV9	TRBJ2-1	TGTGCCAGCAGCGTAGGAGGGGGAGTCGTCTACAATGAGCAGTTCTTC	CASSVGGGVVYNEQFF
13	-	once	TRBV13	TRBJ1-1	TGTGCCAGCAGCTTAGGCCGTGGCAGAAAAGCTTTCTTT	CASSLGRGRKAFF
15	TRBD1	-	TRBV7-2	TRBJ1-6	TGTGCCAGCAGCTTAGAAGGGACAGCAACTTCACCCCTCCACTTT	CASSLEGTATSPLHF
15	TRBD1	-	TRBV7-2	TRBJ1-1	TGTGCCAGCAGCTTAGCAGGGGGCACTAACACTGAAGCTTTCTTT	CASSLAGGTNTEAFF
15	-	once	TRBV5-4	TRBJ2-3	TGTGCCAGCAGCATTGGAGGGCCGGGCCCAGATACGCAGTATTTT	CASSIGGPGPDTQYF
18	TRBD2	-	TRBV14	TRBJ2-5	TGTGCCAGCAGCCATCAACCCTACGGACTAGCGGGACGAGAGACCCAGTACTTC	CASSHQPYGLAGRETQYF
12	-	-	TRBV5-1	TRBJ2-1	TGCGCCAGCAGCTTGGTGTCAGGCGAGCAGTTCTTC	CASSLVSGEQFF
17	TRBD1	-	TRBV5-4	TRBJ1-2	TGTGCCAGCAGCTTGGGGGGCAGGGGGGCTTTTAACTATGGCTACACCTTC	CASSLGGRGAFNYGYTF
20	-	few	TRBV7-6	TRBJ1-1	TGTGCCAGCAGCTTCGTTCTTCCGGGGGTGCTGAGACCGGGCCACACTGAAGCTTTCTTT	CASSFVLPGVLRPGHTEAFF
13	-	-	TRBV6-1	TRBJ2-7	TGTGCCAGCATTCGGGAAAGTGGGTACGAGCAGTACTTC	CASIRESGYEQYF
13	-	-	TRBV19	TRBJ1-4	TGTGCCAGTAGTACCTTCGCTGGCGAAAAACTGTTTTTT	CASSTFAGEKLFF
14	-	-	TRBV7-2	TRBJ2-2	TGTGCCAGCAGCATGTCGGCCGGGGCCGGGGAGCTGTTTTTT	CASSMSAGAGELFF
13	-	few	TRBV5-6	TRBJ1-4	TGTGCCAGCAGCTTTATGAGTAATGAAAAACTGTTTTTT	CASSFMSNEKLFF
13	TRBD2	-	TRBV30	TRBJ2-1	TGTGCCTGGAACAGCGGGAGAGTGCATGAGCAGTTCTTC	CAWNSGRVHEQFF
16	TRBD2	few	TRBV5-5	TRBJ2-7	TGTGCCAGCAGCTTGGTCCCGGGACTAGCGAACTACGAGCAGTACTTC	CASSLVPGLANYEQYF
15	-	-	TRBV12-5	TRBJ2-7	TGTGCTAGTGGTTTGGGCGGGGAGATCTCCTACGAGCAGTACTTC	CASGLGGEISYEQYF
14	TRBD1	-	TRBV2	TRBJ1-5	TGTGCCAGCAGTGGGGACAGGGCTTTTGGGCCCCAGCATTTT	CASSGDRAFGPQHF
15	-	-	TRBV6-5	TRBJ1-1	TGTGCCAGCAGTTCCCCCGTAGGGGCGAACACTGAAGCTTTCTTT	CASSSPVGANTEAFF
15	TRBD2	few	TRBV7-2	TRBJ2-3	TGTGCCAGCAGCTACTTGATTAGCGGGGCAGATACGCAGTATTTT	CASSYLISGADTQYF
15	-	-	TRBV6-1	TRBJ2-3	TGTGCCAGCAGTGGGGAACTTGGGGGGACAGATACGCAGTATTTT	CASSGELGGTDTQYF
16	TRBD2	-	TRBV19	TRBJ2-7	TGTGCCAGTAGTATAGTCGGACTAGCGGGAGGATCCGAGCAGTACTTC	CASSIVGLAGGSEQYF
15	-	-	TRBV27	TRBJ2-2	TGTGCCAGCAGTCCGGAACTAAGAGGGACCGGGGAGCTGTTTTTT	CASSPELRGTGELFF
15	-	-	TRBV16	TRBJ1-4	TGTGCCAGCAGTTTACTCCAGGGCTCAAGTGAAAAACTGTTTTTT	CASSLLQGSSEKLFF
15	TRBD2	-	TRBV23-1	TRBJ2-1	TGCGCCAGCACTCCACGACTAGCGGGACACAATGAGCAGTTCTTC	CASTPRLAGHNEQFF